A single sample is the source of the 10 T cell receptor beta chains below, sequenced in a study of cytomegalovirus exposure and HLA in healthy donors. The PCR contained 60 Vbeta and 13 Jbeta primers. Clones were sequenced by immunoSEQ multiplex PCR, and TCRdb holds only the in-frame ones, with some missing. Of over 55,000 clones listed, 75% to 90% are singletons. Sequencing input: PBMCs. Source of these receptors: a woman aged 25-40 years in good health and CMV-seropositive.

V and J are TRBV7-2 and TRBJ2-5; D is perhaps TRBD2 (6 bases). The CDR3 consists of 14 residues. V was shortened by 3 bases and J by 5 bases, with 13 bases between the two germline ends. Germline V gene sequence: CDR1 SGHTA, CDR2 FQGNSA. CDR3 in DNA: TGTGCCAGCAGCTTTTCCGGGAGTTGGGAGACCCAGTACTTC. Protein product: CASSFSGSWETQYF.

This clone was seen a few times. The rearrangement uses TRBV4-1 and TRBJ2-1; perhaps TRBD2 as D (5 bases). The ends were cut back, 8 bases at V and 4 bases at J, with 21 bases in the middle. This CDR3 comprises 16 residues. CDR1 and CDR2 from the germline V gene are MGHRA and YSYEKL. The CDR3 region has the DNA TGCGCCAGCGAGGGTAGTACCTCACGCGTATACAATGAGCAGTTCTTC. Protein product: CASEGSTSRVYNEQFF.

This rearrangement joins TRBV11-1 to TRBJ2-5; TRBD2 agrees at 12 bases. CDR3 length: 15 residues. The J segment lost 2 bases and the V segment lost 5 bases, leaving 3 bases of the junction unmatched. The germline CDR1 and CDR2 sequences are SGHAT and FQDESV (reference sequence). This CDR3 is CASSSGTSGQETQYF. DNA of the CDR3: TGTGCCAGCAGCAGCGGGACTAGCGGGCAAGAGACCCAGTACTTC. Combining the CDR3 with reference TRBV11-1 and TRBJ2-5 gives the whole variable domain EAEVAQSPRYKITEKSQAVAFWCDPISGHATLYWYRQILGQGPELLVQFQDESVVDDSQLPKDRFSAERLKGVDSTLKIQPAELGDSAMYLCASSSGTSGQETQYFGPGTRLLVL.

This clone was seen once. This rearrangement joins TRBV18 to TRBJ1-5; TRBD1 matches 10 bases. The germline V gene encodes CDR1 KGHSH and CDR2 LQKENI. CDR3 length equals 15 residues. J was trimmed by 6 bases and V by 3 bases; bases with no gene match: 5. CDR3 in DNA: TGTGCCAGCTCACCCGACAGGGGGCGCGGTCAGCCCCAGCATTTT. Translating it yields CASSPDRGRGQPQHF. The full variable domain, its missing parts supplied by reference TRBV18 and TRBJ1-5, is NAGVMQNPRHLVRRRGQEARLRCSPMKGHSHVYWYRQLPEEGLKFMVYLQKENIIDESGMPKERFSAEFPKEGPSILRIQQVVRGDSAAYFCASSPDRGRGQPQHFGDGTRLSIL.

DNA of the CDR3: TGTGCCAGTAGTATCCTTCCGGGACAGGGAATCTACAATGAGCAGTTCTTC. Its protein is CASSILPGQGIYNEQFF. The J gene is TRBJ2-1, the V gene TRBV19, with TRBD1 matching over 9 bases. Per the germline V gene, CDR1 is LNHDA and CDR2 is SQIVND (reference sequence). With V trimmed by 3 bases and J by 3 bases, 9 bases remained unmatched. This CDR3 is 17 amino acids long.

The chain links TRBV6-1 to TRBJ2-1; 9 positions agree with TRBD2. CDR1 is MNHNS, CDR2 SASEGT, per germline. Germline trimming cut 3 bases from V and 3 bases from J; bases unmatched to any gene: 3. This CDR3 region has 15 residues. CDR3 protein: CASSEREGRYNEQFF. The CDR3 DNA reads as TGTGCCAGCAGTGAGCGGGAGGGCCGCTACAATGAGCAGTTCTTC.

The chain carries TRBV7-8 and TRBJ2-7; 7 bases match TRBD1. Germline V gene sequence: CDR1 SGHVS, CDR2 FQNEAQ. There are 14 residues in the CDR3. V lost 1 base to trimming and J lost 3 bases; unmatched junction nucleotides: 3. For the CDR3, the DNA is TGTGCCAGCAGCTTAGGGACAGGCCGCTACGAGCAGTACTTC. Protein sequence: CASSLGTGRYEQYF.

The rearrangement links TRBV29-1 to TRBJ2-7; 13 bases map to TRBD2. Germline lookup yields CDR1 SQVTM and CDR2 ANQGSEA. CDR3 size: 14 residues. V lost 4 bases to trimming and J lost 6 bases; unmatched junction nucleotides: 6. CDR3 in amino acids: CSVGTSGSGREQYF. CDR3 DNA sequence: TGCAGCGTTGGGACTAGCGGGAGTGGTCGCGAGCAGTACTTC.

The chain carries TRBV11-2 and TRBJ2-7, with TRBD2 matching over 7 bases. CDR3 length: 15 residues. CDR1 is SGHAT, CDR2 FQNNGV, per germline. V lost 5 bases, J lost 2 bases, and 9 bases stayed unmatched. CDR3 region: CASSTRLAATYEQYF. The CDR3 nucleotides are TGTGCCAGCAGCACAAGACTAGCAGCGACCTACGAGCAGTACTTC.

In regard to this clone: The sample holds other DNA sequences that translate to the same CDR3. The V gene is TRBV5-1, the J gene TRBJ1-4, with TRBD1 identical over 12 bases. Germline V gives CDR1 SGHRS, CDR2 YFSETQ. CDR3 size: 16 residues. The trim removed 0 bases at V and 8 bases at J, leaving 5 bases unmatched. This CDR3 is CASSLGDRGPQEKLFF. The CDR3 DNA sequence: TGCGCCAGCAGCTTGGGGGACAGGGGGCCGCAAGAAAAACTGTTTTTT.